The clone carrying this TCR beta chain is a singleton in its sample. Antigen unknown. The CDR3 is 15 amino acids. Trimming stripped 0 bases from V and 4 bases from J, with 13 bases between. Per germline, CDR1 SGHRS and CDR2 YFSETQ. The sample comes from a study of OX40 agonist ivuxolimab in advanced cancers. Study information: Patients were dosed with the agonistic anti-OX40 (CD134) antibody ivuxolimab. Subjects had a mean age of about 60 years, with a range of roughly 23 to 79; just over 80% were male.

Sequencing was performed with immunoSEQ multiplex PCR; in TCRdb, only in-frame clones are kept and a portion is missing. Of about 49,000 clones in the sample, almost 80% were seen once. Study findings and constraints: In the expanded peripheral T cells, antigen specificity was never determined.

The clonotype was recovered from an adult with an advanced solid tumor such as melanoma, head and neck, liver or kidney cancer. The chain combines TRBV5-1 with TRBJ1-2, with D unresolved. Sequences were derived from CD4+ or CD8+ T cells sorted from blood, sampled in a trial of the OX40 agonist ivuxolimab. CDR3 nucleotides: TGCGCCAGCAGCTTGGCCGTTGAAACGGGCTATGGCTACACCTTC. It yields the protein CASSLAVETGYGYTF.